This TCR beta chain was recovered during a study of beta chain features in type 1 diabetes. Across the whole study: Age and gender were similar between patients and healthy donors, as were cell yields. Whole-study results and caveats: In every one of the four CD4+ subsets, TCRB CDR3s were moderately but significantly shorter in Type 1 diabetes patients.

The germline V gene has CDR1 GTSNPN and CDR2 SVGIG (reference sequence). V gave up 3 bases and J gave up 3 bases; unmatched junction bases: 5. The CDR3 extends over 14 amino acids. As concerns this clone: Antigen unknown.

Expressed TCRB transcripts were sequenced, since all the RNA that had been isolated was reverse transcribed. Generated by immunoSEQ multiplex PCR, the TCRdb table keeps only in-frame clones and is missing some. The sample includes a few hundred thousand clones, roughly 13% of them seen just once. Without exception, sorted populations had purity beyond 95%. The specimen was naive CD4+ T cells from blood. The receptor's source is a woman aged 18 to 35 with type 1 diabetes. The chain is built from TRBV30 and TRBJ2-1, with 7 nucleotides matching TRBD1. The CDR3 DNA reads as TGTGCCTGGAGACGGCCAGGGGGCTACAATGAGCAGTTCTTC. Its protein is CAWRRPGGYNEQFF. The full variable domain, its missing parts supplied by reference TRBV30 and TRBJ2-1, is SQTIHQWPATLVQPVGSPLSLECTVEGTSNPNLYWYRQAAGRGLQLLFYSVGIGQISSEVPQNLSASRPQDRQFILSSKKLLLSDSGFYLCAWRRPGGYNEQFFGPGTRLTVL.